This T cell receptor (beta chain) appears in the sequencing data of a study of blood T cell repertoires in COVID-19. Across the study: The United States, Italy and Spain were the sources of the acute and convalescent COVID-19 samples.

CDR3 length: 15 amino acids. The V and J ends lost 0 bases and 1 base, in that order; junction bases with no gene match: 2. Germline V gene lookup returns CDR1 SGDLS and CDR2 YYNGEE. Measured with immunoSEQ multiplex PCR; TCRdb has only the in-frame clones, and not every one. The table records roughly 180,000 clones, 80% of them present only once. The sequencing input was PBMCs or T cells enriched from blood (not recorded which). The sequence was collected from a man aged 55 to 69 who had been exposed to COVID-19. The chain employs TRBV9 and TRBJ2-7; 9 bases fit TRBD2. The CDR3: CASSVGTSVSYEQYF. The CDR3 nucleotides are TGTGCCAGCAGCGTAGGGACTAGCGTGTCCTACGAGCAGTACTTC.